This T cell receptor (beta chain) was recorded in a study of CD8+CD57+ T cells in acquired aplastic anemia. About the study: The average for DNA from sorted CD4+ and CD8+ cells was roughly 3 ug.

CDR3 and TCR beta VDJ profiling relied on genomic DNA as the template. TCRdb independently ran MiXCR on the reads; one entry per CDR3 protein. The table has 150,000 to 200,000 distinct CDR3 sequences, around 45% seen once; the top ten hold approximately 1%. This TCR was recovered from a human donor in good health. Sequencing input: sorted CD4+, CD8+, or CD8+CD57+ T cells (not recorded which) from PBMCs.

The CDR3 DNA reads as TGTGCCACCAGCAGAGATATGAACACTGAAGCTTTCTTT. Translated: CATSRDMNTEAFF. This rearrangement joins TRBV15 to TRBJ1-1; unclear D gene. Trimming took off 0 bases at V and 0 bases at J, with 2 bases between the two ends. This CDR3 comprises 13 residues. Germline CDR1 LNHNV, CDR2 YYDKDF (reference sequence).